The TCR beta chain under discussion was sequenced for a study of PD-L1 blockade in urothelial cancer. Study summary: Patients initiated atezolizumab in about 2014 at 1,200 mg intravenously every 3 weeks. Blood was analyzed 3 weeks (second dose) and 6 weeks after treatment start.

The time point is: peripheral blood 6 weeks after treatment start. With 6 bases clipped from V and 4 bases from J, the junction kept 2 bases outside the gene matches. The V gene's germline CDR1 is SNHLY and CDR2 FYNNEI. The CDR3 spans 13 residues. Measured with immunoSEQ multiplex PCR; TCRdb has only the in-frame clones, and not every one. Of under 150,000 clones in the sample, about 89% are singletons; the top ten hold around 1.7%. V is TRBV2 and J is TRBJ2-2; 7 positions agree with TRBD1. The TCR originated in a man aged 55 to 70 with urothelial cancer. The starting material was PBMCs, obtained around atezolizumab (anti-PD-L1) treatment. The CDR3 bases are TGTGCCAGCAGGGGACAGTCCACCGGGGAGCTGTTTTTT. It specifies CASRGQSTGELFF.